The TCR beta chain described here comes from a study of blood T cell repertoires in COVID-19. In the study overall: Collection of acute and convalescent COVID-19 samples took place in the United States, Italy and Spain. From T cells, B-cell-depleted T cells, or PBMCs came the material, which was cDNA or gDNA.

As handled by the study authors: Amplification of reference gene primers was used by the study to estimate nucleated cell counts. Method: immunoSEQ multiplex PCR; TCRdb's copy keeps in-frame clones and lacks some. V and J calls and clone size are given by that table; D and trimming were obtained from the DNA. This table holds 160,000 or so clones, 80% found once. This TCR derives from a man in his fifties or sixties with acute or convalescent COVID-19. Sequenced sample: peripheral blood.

CDR3 residues: CASSTIGPDEQYF. CDR3 nucleotide sequence: TGTGCCAGCAGCACTATCGGCCCGGACGAGCAGTACTTC. The chain uses TRBV7-9 and TRBJ2-7; D is uncertain. V was pared by 5 bases and J by 5 bases, with 13 bases between. In germline, CDR1 is SEHNR, CDR2 FQNEAQ (reference sequence). The CDR3 runs to 13 residues. Looking up the rest from reference TRBV7-9 and TRBJ2-7 gives the full variable domain: DTGVSQNPRHKITKRGQNVTFRCDPISEHNRLYWYRQTLGQGPEFLTYFQNEAQLEKSRLLSDRFSAERPKGSFSTLEIQRTEQGDSAMYLCASSTIGPDEQYFGPGTRLTVT.